These T cell receptor beta chains were read from a single sample in a study of shared clonotypes between healthy human individuals. Method: immunoSEQ multiplex PCR; TCRdb's copy keeps in-frame clones and lacks some. The sample contains a few hundred thousand clones, around 97% of which appear only once. The specimen was naive CD4+ T cells sorted from blood. The receptors were gathered from a woman aged 25 to 39 in good health. Both conserved end residues are trimmed from each CDR3. The order of the fields is V gene, J gene, D gene, CDR3 protein. The D gene is left open where the match is weak.

TRBV7-9	TRBJ2-5	NA	ASSPPLETQY
TRBV5-1	TRBJ2-4	NA	ASSLGAAAKNIQY
TRBV7-7	TRBJ2-1	NA	ASSLALDHEQF
TRBV6-5	TRBJ1-2	NA	ASSYRDGGYT
TRBV5-6	TRBJ1-2	NA	ASSLAGVGYGYT
TRBV9	TRBJ1-3	NA	ASSPDSGRNTIY
TRBV4-1	TRBJ1-3	TRBD1	ASSQRGLSGNTIY
TRBV9	TRBJ2-1	TRBD2	ASSSTGTSVNNEQF
TRBV10-3	TRBJ2-5	TRBD1	AISEFPGQGGPKETQY
TRBV5-4	TRBJ2-1	NA	ASSLAGNSYNEQF
TRBV6-5	TRBJ2-3	TRBD2	ASSLAGEPTDTQY
TRBV10-1	TRBJ2-3	TRBD1	ASSETGGQDTQY
TRBV9	TRBJ1-1	TRBD1	ASSVRQGMGPSEAF
TRBV6-5	TRBJ2-1	NA	ASSYGTHAGNEQF
TRBV2	TRBJ2-7	TRBD2	ASSEFDSGRPYR
TRBV27	TRBJ2-7	NA	ASSAIYEQY
TRBV15	TRBJ2-6	NA	ATSRPSSSSGANVLT
TRBV5-1	TRBJ2-3	TRBD2	ASSSVAGASTDTQY
TRBV5-4	TRBJ2-2	NA	ASSLGRADTGELF
TRBV27	TRBJ2-2	NA	ASSLSLGANTGELF
TRBV5-1	TRBJ2-3	NA	ASSFGNGPSDTQY
TRBV28	TRBJ1-2	NA	ASSWGRLYGYT
TRBV6-6	TRBJ2-2	NA	ASSLGQGRTGELF
TRBV9	TRBJ1-2	NA	ASSLGNYGYT
TRBV28	TRBJ1-2	TRBD1	ASIETGGRDYGYT
TRBV28	TRBJ1-5	TRBD1	ASSLSTGAQPQH
TRBV21-1	TRBJ2-6	NA	ASSKGVQQSRANVLT
TRBV10-2	TRBJ2-3	NA	ASSESKDTQY
TRBV28	TRBJ2-7	NA	ASSSDGSSYEQY
TRBV5-6	TRBJ1-2	NA	ASSVNYGYT
TRBV19	TRBJ1-5	NA	ASSWQINQPQH
TRBV4-1	TRBJ1-2	TRBD1	ASSQEGRGQIYGYT
TRBV11-2	TRBJ2-2	NA	ASRFGRENTGELF
TRBV5-1	TRBJ1-1	NA	ASSLKLEDEAF
TRBV27	TRBJ2-1	NA	ASSLIGGSYNEQF
TRBV4-2	TRBJ2-1	TRBD2	ASSQETRQGRIAGLYNEQF
TRBV28	TRBJ2-3	NA	AVSGTLATDTQY
TRBV19	TRBJ1-2	NA	ASSMLLYGYT
TRBV28	TRBJ2-6	NA	ASQLQFSGANVLT
TRBV15	TRBJ2-4	TRBD1	ATSRRTGGTDIQY